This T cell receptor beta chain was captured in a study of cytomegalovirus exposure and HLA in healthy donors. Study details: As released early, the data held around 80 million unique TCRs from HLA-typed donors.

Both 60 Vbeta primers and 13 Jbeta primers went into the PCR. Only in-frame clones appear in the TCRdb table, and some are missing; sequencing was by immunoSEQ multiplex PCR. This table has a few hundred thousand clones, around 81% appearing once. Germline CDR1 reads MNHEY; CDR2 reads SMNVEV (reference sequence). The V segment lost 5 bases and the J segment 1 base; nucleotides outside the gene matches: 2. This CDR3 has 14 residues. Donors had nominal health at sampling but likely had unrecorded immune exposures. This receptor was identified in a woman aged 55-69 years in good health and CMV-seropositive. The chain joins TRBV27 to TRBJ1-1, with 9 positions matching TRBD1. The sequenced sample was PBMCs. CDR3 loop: CASSRQGENTEAFF. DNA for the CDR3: TGTGCCAGCAGTCGACAGGGGGAGAACACTGAAGCTTTCTTT.